Presented here are 13 T cell receptor beta chains from one specimen sequenced in a study of cytomegalovirus exposure and HLA in healthy donors. The PCR employed 60 Vbeta primers together with 13 Jbeta primers. Repertoires were generated with immunoSEQ multiplex PCR, while TCRdb's copy carries only in-frame clones and drops some. The top ten hold 3% to 4% of the sample, which has about 130,000 clones, more than 65% seen once. The sequencing sample was made of PBMCs. These TCRs come from a man aged 18 to 29 in good health and CMV-seropositive.

The chain uses TRBV18 and TRBJ1-1, with D perhaps matching TRBD1 (5 bases). Looked up from germline, CDR1 is KGHSH and CDR2 is LQKENI. The CDR3 has 14 amino acids. Trimming removed 2 bases at V and 5 bases at J, with 12 bases between. The CDR3 bases are TGTGCCAGCTCACCAGCGGGGGGAGGGACTGAAGCTTTCTTT. Protein: CASSPAGGGTEAFF.

V usage is TRBV7-9 and J usage is TRBJ2-5; D uncertain. V gave up 0 bases and J gave up 1 base, with 6 bases separating them. The CDR3 extends over 14 amino acids. Germline lookup yields CDR1 SEHNR and CDR2 FQNEAQ (reference sequence). For the CDR3, the DNA is TGTGCCAGCAGCTTAGCTTTAATCCAAGAGACCCAGTACTTC. Encoded protein: CASSLALIQETQYF.

This clone came up once. V is TRBV5-1 and J is TRBJ2-5; no reliable D call. Trimming left V 5 bases short and J 1 base short, with 9 bases between. Germline lookup yields CDR1 SGHRS and CDR2 YFSETQ. The CDR3 runs to 13 residues. CDR3 DNA sequence: TGCGCCAGCAGAGTCAACAGCCAAGAGACCCAGTACTTC. Its protein is CASRVNSQETQYF.

The chain combines TRBV29-1 with TRBJ1-1, with a possible D match to TRBD1 (6 bases). V was clipped by 8 bases and J by 8 bases, with 15 bases between them. Germline V lookup: CDR1 SQVTM, CDR2 ANQGSEA. The CDR3 extends over 11 amino acids. CDR3 loop: CSTRTETEAFF. CDR3 DNA sequence: TGCAGCACCCGGACAGAGACGGAAGCTTTCTTT.

This clone was counted once. This chain joins TRBV27 and TRBJ1-2, with 9 bases that match TRBD1. The CDR3 length is 16 residues. Germline loops: CDR1 MNHEY, CDR2 SMNVEV (reference sequence). V gave up 0 bases and J gave up 2 bases; unmatched junction bases: 4. The CDR3 protein is CASSLSPGTGNYGYTF. CDR3 bases: TGTGCCAGCAGTTTATCCCCCGGGACAGGGAACTATGGCTACACCTTC.

This clone showed up just once. The chain couples TRBV6-1 to TRBJ1-5, with 7 bases aligning to TRBD1. Germline CDR1 reads MNHNS; CDR2 reads SASEGT. The CDR3 covers 15 residues. Trimming took 6 bases from V and 2 from J; bases not matched to a gene: 7. This CDR3 reads CASSAIGQGNQPQHF. The CDR3 region has the DNA TGTGCCAGCAGCGCGATAGGACAGGGCAATCAGCCCCAGCATTTT.

The chain employs TRBV5-1 and TRBJ2-7; 16 bases agree with TRBD2. Germline V gene lookup returns CDR1 SGHRS and CDR2 YFSETQ. The trim removed 1 base at V and 3 bases at J, leaving 7 bases unmatched. The CDR3 has 18 amino acids. CDR3 bases: TGCGCCAGCAGCTTGTTCGGGACTAGCGGGGGGGAATTCTACGAGCAGTACTTC. Its protein product is CASSLFGTSGGEFYEQYF.

This chain connects TRBV27 to TRBJ2-5, with 8 nucleotides matching TRBD2. Looked up from germline, CDR1 is MNHEY and CDR2 is SMNVEV (reference sequence). V lost 2 bases to trimming and J lost 6 bases; unmatched junction nucleotides: 11. The CDR3 totals 16 residues. CDR3 loop: CASSLVGGGARQTQYF. In DNA form, the CDR3 reads TGTGCCAGCAGTTTAGTCGGGGGGGGCGCGCGGCAGACCCAGTACTTC.

The J gene is TRBJ1-2, the V gene TRBV12-5; perhaps TRBD1 as D (5 bases). Trimming cost V 4 bases and J 0 bases, with 6 bases left between them. Germline CDR1 and CDR2: LGHNT and FRNRAP. This CDR3 comprises 13 residues. CDR3 loop: CASGSDTNYGYTF. CDR3 DNA: TGTGCTAGTGGTTCGGACACTAACTATGGCTACACCTTC.

This clone was picked up a small number of times. The V and J genes are TRBV5-4 and TRBJ1-6, with unresolved D. Trimming took 0 bases from V and 10 from J, leaving 8 bases between them. Germline CDR1 is SGHNT and CDR2 is YYREEE (reference sequence). The CDR3 length is 13 residues. This chain's CDR3 is CASSLDRESPLHF. The CDR3 DNA follows: TGTGCCAGCAGCTTGGACAGAGAATCACCCCTCCACTTT.

The chain couples TRBV14 to TRBJ2-1; D is perhaps TRBD1 (6 bases). Germline assignment: CDR1 SGHDN and CDR2 FVKESK. The CDR3 consists of 16 residues. Between the trimmed V and J ends, which lost 1 base and 1 base, there was a span of 11 bases. In DNA, the CDR3 is TGTGCCAGCAGCCAAGTCAGGGGTTTATCCTACAATGAGCAGTTCTTC. This translates into CASSQVRGLSYNEQFF.

This chain connects TRBV5-1 to TRBJ1-5, with a possible D match to TRBD1 (5 bases). The CDR3 loop spans 16 amino acids. CDR1 and CDR2 (germline): SGHRS, YFSETQ. The germline V and J ends were trimmed by 4 bases and 6 bases, with 20 bases remaining between them. The DNA of the CDR3 is TGCGCCAGCAGCCAACTTCCCCTGACAGACCTTCAGCCCCAGCATTTT. The encoded protein is CASSQLPLTDLQPQHF.

This clone came up once. The gene calls are TRBV9 and TRBJ2-7; 7 bases are shared with TRBD1. Germline trimming cut 2 bases from V and 2 bases from J; bases unmatched to any gene: 10. Germline V gives CDR1 SGDLS, CDR2 YYNGEE. This CDR3 spans 16 amino acids. CDR3 in DNA: TGTGCCAGCAGCGTCGGCCCCCGGGACAGACCCTACGAGCAGTACTTC. This codes for CASSVGPRDRPYEQYF.